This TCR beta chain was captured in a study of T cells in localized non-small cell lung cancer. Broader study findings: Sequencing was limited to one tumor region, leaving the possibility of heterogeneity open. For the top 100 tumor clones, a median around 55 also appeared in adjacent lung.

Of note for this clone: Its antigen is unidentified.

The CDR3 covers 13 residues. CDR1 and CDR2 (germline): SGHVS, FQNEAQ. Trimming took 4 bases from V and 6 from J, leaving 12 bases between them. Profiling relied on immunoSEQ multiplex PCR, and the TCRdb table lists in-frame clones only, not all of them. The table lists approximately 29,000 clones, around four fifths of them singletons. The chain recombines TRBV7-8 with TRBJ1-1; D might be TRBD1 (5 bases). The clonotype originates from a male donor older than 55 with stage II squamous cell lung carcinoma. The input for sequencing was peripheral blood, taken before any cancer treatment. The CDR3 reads CASSSGGTSEAFF. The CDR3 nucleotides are TGTGCCAGCAGCTCGGGGGGGACCTCTGAAGCTTTCTTT.